One sample yielded the 4 T cell receptor beta chains listed below, sequenced in a study of blood T cell repertoires in COVID-19. Produced via immunoSEQ multiplex PCR; TCRdb's table is partial and in-frame only. In the table there are under 350,000 clones, just over 85% of which are singletons. The sample comprised PBMCs or T cells enriched from blood (not recorded which). The source of these receptors is a woman between 40 and 50 years old with acute COVID-19.

The chain combines TRBV27 with TRBJ2-1; 9 bases match TRBD1. The CDR3 spans 15 residues. CDR1 is MNHEY and CDR2 is SMNVEV in the germline V gene (reference sequence). Trimming removed 6 bases from V and 4 bases from J; junction bases left unmatched: 7. The CDR3 DNA reads TGTGCCAGCAGCTCGGGACAGGGAGGATACAATGAGCAGTTCTTC. It specifies CASSSGQGGYNEQFF.

This clone has just one count. The chain links TRBV5-6 to TRBJ2-2, with D possibly TRBD1 on 5 matching bases. Per the germline V gene, CDR1 is SGHDT and CDR2 is YYEEEE. The V and J ends lost 2 bases and 0 bases respectively, with 11 bases between them. The CDR3 loop spans 16 amino acids. CDR3 bases: TGTGCCAGCAGCTTCCTCGGACACTCGAACACCGGGGAGCTGTTTTTT. Amino acids: CASSFLGHSNTGELFF.

The chain employs TRBV7-8 and TRBJ1-5; unclear D gene. Trimming removed 5 bases at V and 7 bases at J, with 18 bases between. Germline V lookup: CDR1 SGHVS, CDR2 FQNEAQ. This CDR3 has 15 residues. CDR3 loop: CASSPSTDGRQPQHF. The CDR3 coding sequence is TGTGCCAGCAGCCCTAGCACAGATGGGAGACAGCCCCAGCATTTT.

V gene TRBV28 combines with J gene TRBJ1-3, with TRBD1 as a possible D gene (5 bases). The V gene's germline CDR1 is MDHEN and CDR2 SYDVKM. The germline V and J ends were trimmed by 3 bases and 3 bases, with 9 bases remaining between them. The CDR3 spans 14 residues. The CDR3 loop reads CASSFWGDGNTIYF. The CDR3 DNA is TGTGCCAGCAGTTTCTGGGGGGATGGAAACACCATATATTTT.